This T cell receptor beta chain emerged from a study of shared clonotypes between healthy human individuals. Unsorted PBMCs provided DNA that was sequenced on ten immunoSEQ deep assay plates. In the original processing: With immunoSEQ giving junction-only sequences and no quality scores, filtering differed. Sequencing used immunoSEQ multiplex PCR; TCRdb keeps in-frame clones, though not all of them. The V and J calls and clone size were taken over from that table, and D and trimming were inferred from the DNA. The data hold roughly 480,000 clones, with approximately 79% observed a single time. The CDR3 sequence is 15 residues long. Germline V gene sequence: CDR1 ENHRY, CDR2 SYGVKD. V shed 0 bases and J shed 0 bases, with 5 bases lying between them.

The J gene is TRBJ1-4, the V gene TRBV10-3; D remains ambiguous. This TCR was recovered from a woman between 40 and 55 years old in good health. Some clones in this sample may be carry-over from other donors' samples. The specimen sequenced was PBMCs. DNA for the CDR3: TGTGCCATCAGTGAGTCAGGGACAACTAATGAAAAACTGTTTTTT. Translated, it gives CAISESGTTNEKLFF.